The 6 T cell receptor beta chains reported below all come from one sample, sequenced in a study of blood T cells in healthy people across ages. The authors ran a second PCR of roughly 6 to 12 cycles using a sample-barcoded 5' primer and a J-beta primer mix. One entry per CDR3 protein, called by TCRdb with MiXCR from the 5' RACE reads. The table lists 1.5 million to 2 million distinct CDR3 sequences, about 50% of them singletons. Material: blood. The receptors here all came from a woman aged 40 to 50 in good health.

This clonotype was observed a few times. The chain has TRBV29-1 and TRBJ1-2; 7 positions match TRBD1. V shed 7 bases and J 2 bases; nucleotides not matched to a gene: 7. CDR1 and CDR2 from the germline V gene are SQVTM and ANQGSEA. The CDR3 has 13 residues. CDR3 amino acids: CSADREVNYGYTF. The DNA of the CDR3 is TGCAGCGCCGACAGGGAGGTGAACTATGGCTACACCTTC. Drawing the rest from reference TRBV29-1 and TRBJ1-2, the complete variable domain is SAVISQKPSRDICQRGTSLTIQCQVDSQVTMMFWYRQQPGQSLTLIATANQGSEATYESGFVIDKFPISRPNLTFSTLTVSNMSPEDSSIYLCSADREVNYGYTFGSGTRLTVV.

The chain employs TRBV12-5 and TRBJ1-1; 9 bases match TRBD1. V trimming: 3 bases; J trimming: 6 bases; junction bases outside the gene matches: 5. Germline V lookup: CDR1 LGHNT, CDR2 FRNRAP. The CDR3 is made up of 14 amino acids. The CDR3 region has the DNA TGTGCTAGTGGTTTTACAGGGGGCCAGGCTGAAGCTTTCTTT. Its translation is CASGFTGGQAEAFF.

In regard to this clonotype: Mismatch with germline at one junction end may stem from a read error. The V and J genes are TRBV12-3 or TRBV12-4 and TRBJ2-3; 8 positions agree with TRBD2. This CDR3 is 14 amino acids long. The CDR3 DNA follows: TGTGCCTGCAGTCAAAGCGGGGGCGCAGATACGCAGTATTTT. As protein: CACSQSGGADTQYF.

This clonotype was seen only once. The chain has TRBV5-1 and TRBJ2-3; D tentatively fits TRBD1 or TRBD2 (6 bases each). The V and J ends lost 0 bases and 2 bases respectively, with 16 bases between them. The CDR3 length is 17 residues. The germline V gene encodes CDR1 SGHRS and CDR2 YFSETQ. This chain's CDR3 is CASSLAGGRGYTDTQYF. The CDR3 DNA reads TGCGCCAGCAGCTTGGCCGGGGGCAGGGGATACACAGATACGCAGTATTTT.

This clonotype is a singleton in its sample. This chain links TRBV6-6 with TRBJ1-5, with 10 bases fitting TRBD1. CDR1 MNHNY and CDR2 SVGAGI come from the germline V gene (reference sequence). This CDR3 has 14 amino acids. V trimming: 6 bases; J trimming: 5 bases; junction bases outside the gene matches: 4. CDR3 in DNA: TGTGCCAGCAGAGTGGGACAGGGGTATCAGCCCCAGCATTTT. Amino acids: CASRVGQGYQPQHF.

This chain links TRBV20-1 with TRBJ1-1; D may be TRBD1 (5 bases). Germline CDR1 and CDR2: DFQATT and SNEGSKA (reference sequence). The germline V and J ends were trimmed by 3 bases and 8 bases, with 13 bases remaining between them. The CDR3 sequence is 12 residues long. The CDR3 protein is CSARSGAKEAFF. Written as DNA, the CDR3 is TGCAGTGCTAGGTCTGGGGCCAAGGAAGCTTTCTTT.